Shown below are 20 T cell receptor beta chains from a single sample sequenced in a study of T cell responses to AZD1222 COVID-19 vaccine. Clones were sequenced by immunoSEQ multiplex PCR, and TCRdb holds only the in-frame ones, with some missing. The data show around 180,000 clones, about 90% seen once. The sequencing used peripheral blood, collected on day 0 of AZD1222 vaccination. Receptor source: an adult in good health.

This clone was seen once. The chain employs TRBV5-1 and TRBJ2-1; 7 nucleotides match TRBD1. The CDR3 extends over 14 amino acids. Germline V CDR1 and CDR2: SGHRS, YFSETQ. J gave up 5 bases and V 4 bases, and 6 bases lay outside the gene matches. The CDR3 DNA sequence: TGCGCCAGCAGCCGGGGACAGCCAGACAATGAGCAGTTCTTC. Encoded protein: CASSRGQPDNEQFF.

The chain combines TRBV28 with TRBJ2-5; 9 bases line up with TRBD2. The CDR3 covers 17 residues. Per the germline V gene, CDR1 is MDHEN and CDR2 is SYDVKM. J gave up 2 bases and V 3 bases, and 10 bases lay outside the gene matches. This CDR3 is CASSFAAASGEQETQYF. CDR3 nucleotides: TGTGCCAGCAGTTTTGCGGCGGCTAGCGGGGAGCAAGAGACCCAGTACTTC.

The V call is TRBV5-5, the J call TRBJ1-4; TRBD1 matches at 8 bases. Trimming at V came to 2 bases and at J to 6 bases, leaving 3 bases not matched to a gene. The CDR3 sequence is 14 residues long. The germline gives CDR1 SGHKS, CDR2 YYEKEE (reference sequence). The CDR3 DNA sequence: TGTGCCAGCAGCTTAGAACAGGGGGATGAAAAACTGTTTTTT. Protein product: CASSLEQGDEKLFF.

This chain connects TRBV7-5 to TRBJ2-3; the table names TRBD1, a call not compared with the DNA. TRBV7-5 is deemed a pseudogene. This CDR3 has 13 residues. The CDR3 sequence is CARSSTSTDTQYF. The CDR3 coding sequence is TGTGCCAGAAGCTCCACAAGCACAGATACGCAGTATTTT.

This chain joins TRBV3-1 (or the pseudogene TRBV3-2) and TRBJ2-2; perhaps D is TRBD1 or TRBD2 (5 bases each). From germline, CDR1 is LGHDT and CDR2 YNNKEL (reference sequence). V lost 1 base and J 6 bases, leaving 12 bases between the germline ends. The CDR3 has 15 amino acids. CDR3 region: CASSQGTGGPGELFF. The CDR3, as DNA: TGTGCCAGCAGCCAAGGTACTGGGGGACCCGGGGAGCTGTTTTTT.

The genes are TRBV6-4 and TRBJ1-1, with D possibly TRBD1 on 5 matching bases. Trimming left V 6 bases short and J 2 bases short, with 10 bases between. Germline V CDR1 and CDR2: MRHNA, SNTAGT. This CDR3 has 13 residues. The CDR3 spells CASSREFNTEAFF. CDR3 sequence (DNA): TGTGCCAGCAGCAGGGAATTTAACACTGAAGCTTTCTTT.

The genes are TRBV30 and TRBJ1-5; no clear D. This CDR3 is 11 amino acids long. V was shortened by 2 bases and J by 9 bases, with 8 bases between the two germline ends. Germline V lookup: CDR1 GTSNPN, CDR2 SVGIG (reference sequence). The CDR3 sequence: CAWSSVGPQHF. CDR3 DNA sequence: TGTGCCTGGAGTTCCGTCGGGCCCCAGCATTTT.

The chain couples TRBV9 to TRBJ1-6, with 8 bases identical to TRBD1. The CDR3 consists of 14 residues. Unmatched junction bases numbered 2, after V lost 2 bases and J lost 7 bases. From germline, CDR1 is SGDLS and CDR2 YYNGEE. CDR3 bases: TGTGCCAGCAGCGTTGACAGGGGCAATTCACCCCTCCACTTT. This sequence encodes CASSVDRGNSPLHF.

This chain links TRBV11-2 with TRBJ1-2; no firm D call. CDR1 SGHAT and CDR2 FQNNGV come from the germline V gene. With 6 bases removed from V and 7 bases from J, the gap between germline ends came to 15 bases. CDR3 length: 13 amino acids. For the CDR3, the DNA is TGTGCCAGCAGGACGGCTGGGGAGACTGGCTACACCTTC. As protein: CASRTAGETGYTF.

Here the CDR3 DNA reads TGTGCCAGCAGCAGGGGGAGTGCTTCTAACTATGGCTACACCTTC. Its protein product is CASSRGSASNYGYTF. The chain recombines TRBV25-1 with TRBJ1-2; 7 bases fit TRBD1. This CDR3 contains 15 residues. The ends lost 6 bases at V and 0 bases at J; junction bases unmatched: 7. Per the germline V gene, CDR1 is MGHDK and CDR2 is SYGVNS.

This chain connects TRBV7-9 to TRBJ1-5; D ambiguous. The CDR3 totals 16 residues. Trimming took off 1 base at V and 0 bases at J, with 10 bases between the two ends. Germline CDR1 SEHNR, CDR2 FQNEAQ (reference sequence). The CDR3 nucleotides read TGTGCCAGCAGCTTAGGGGCAGGATATAGCAATCAGCCCCAGCATTTT. Its translation: CASSLGAGYSNQPQHF.

The chain carries TRBV6-6 and TRBJ2-7; TRBD2 agrees at 8 bases. Germline V gives CDR1 MNHNY, CDR2 SVGAGI (reference sequence). After removal of 5 bases from V and 4 bases from J, the junction contained 7 bases not matched to a gene. This CDR3 contains 14 residues. In DNA, the CDR3 is TGTGCCAGCAGTCCAGCTAGCGGGCTGTACGAGCAGTACTTC. Protein product: CASSPASGLYEQYF.

This clone came up once. This rearrangement joins TRBV18 to TRBJ2-2; 8 bases match TRBD2. In germline, CDR1 is KGHSH, CDR2 LQKENI. This CDR3 comprises 17 residues. The V segment lost 3 bases and the J segment 5 bases; nucleotides outside the gene matches: 11. The CDR3 DNA sequence: TGTGCCAGCTCACCTCTCGCGGGGGGACCGGAGACCGGGGAGCTGTTTTTT. This translates into CASSPLAGGPETGELFF.

This sequence joins TRBV19 and TRBJ1-1; D is perhaps TRBD1 (6 bases). Germline V lookup: CDR1 LNHDA, CDR2 SQIVND (reference sequence). CDR3 length equals 12 residues. V was shortened by 4 bases and J by 9 bases, with 12 bases between the two germline ends. The CDR3 DNA is TGTGCCAGTAGTAGATTGACAGGCCAAGCTTTCTTT. This gives the protein CASSRLTGQAFF.

CDR3 nucleotide sequence: TGTGCCAGCTCACCGGGACTAGCGGGCTACGAGCAGTACTTC. It is translated as CASSPGLAGYEQYF. The chain has TRBV18 and TRBJ2-7; 12 bases map to TRBD2. The CDR3 has 14 amino acids. Germline V CDR1 and CDR2: KGHSH, LQKENI. V was pared by 3 bases and J by 3 bases, with 0 bases of the junction left unmatched. Complete variable domain (other parts from reference TRBV18 and TRBJ2-7): NAGVMQNPRHLVRRRGQEARLRCSPMKGHSHVYWYRQLPEEGLKFMVYLQKENIIDESGMPKERFSAEFPKEGPSILRIQQVVRGDSAAYFCASSPGLAGYEQYFGPGTRLTVT.

The J gene is TRBJ2-2, the V gene TRBV6-1; 12 positions agree with TRBD1. Germline V gene sequence: CDR1 MNHNS, CDR2 SASEGT. The V segment lost 4 bases and the J segment 7 bases; nucleotides outside the gene matches: 7. The CDR3 has 16 amino acids. This CDR3 is CASSAPGQGAGGELFF. CDR3 bases: TGTGCCAGCAGTGCTCCGGGACAGGGGGCTGGCGGGGAGCTGTTTTTT.

This chain links TRBV6-1 with TRBJ2-7; the D gene is possibly TRBD2 (6 bases). Germline lookup yields CDR1 MNHNS and CDR2 SASEGT. The CDR3 loop spans 14 amino acids. The V and J ends lost 1 base and 3 bases respectively, with 10 bases between them. CDR3 in DNA: TGTGCCAGCAGTGAAGGCGGGGCCCTCTACGAGCAGTACTTC. This encodes CASSEGGALYEQYF.

CDR3 coding DNA: TGTGCCAGCAGCCCCTACCTCGATCACGCCGAGCAGTTCTTC. This gives the protein CASSPYLDHAEQFF. This chain links TRBV9 with TRBJ2-1; D remains ambiguous. The V gene lost 4 bases and the J gene lost 10 bases, with 18 bases spanning the gap. Germline-derived CDR1 and CDR2 are SGDLS and YYNGEE. The CDR3 is made up of 14 amino acids.

The CDR3 sequence is CASSLELSPLHF. CDR3 sequence (DNA): TGTGCCAGCAGTTTAGAGCTTTCACCCCTCCACTTT. The chain has TRBV12-3 or TRBV12-4 and TRBJ1-6; D uncertain. The CDR3 totals 12 residues. The V end was cut by 1 base, the J end by 9 bases, with 4 bases between.

This sequence joins TRBV29-1 and TRBJ2-1; a weak D match, TRBD2 (7 bases). The CDR3 is 15 residues long. Between the trimmed V and J ends, which lost 3 bases and 4 bases, there was a span of 16 bases. Per germline, CDR1 SQVTM and CDR2 ANQGSEA. The chain's CDR3 is CSVERGRGLYNEQFF. CDR3 nucleotides: TGCAGCGTTGAGAGGGGGAGGGGCCTTTACAATGAGCAGTTCTTC.